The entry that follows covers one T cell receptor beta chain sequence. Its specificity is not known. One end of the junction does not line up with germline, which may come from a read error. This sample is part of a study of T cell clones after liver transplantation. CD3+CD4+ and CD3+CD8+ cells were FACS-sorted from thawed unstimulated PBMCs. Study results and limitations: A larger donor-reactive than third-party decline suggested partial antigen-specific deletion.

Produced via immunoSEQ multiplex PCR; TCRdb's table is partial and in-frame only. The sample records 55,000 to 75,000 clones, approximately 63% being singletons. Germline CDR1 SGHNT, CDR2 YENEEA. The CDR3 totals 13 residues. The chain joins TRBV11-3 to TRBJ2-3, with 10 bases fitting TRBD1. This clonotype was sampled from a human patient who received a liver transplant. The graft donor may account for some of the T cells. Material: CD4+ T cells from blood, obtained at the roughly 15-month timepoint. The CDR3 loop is CASSFSGTGAPTF. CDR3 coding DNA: TGTGCCAGCAGCTTCTCCGGGACAGGGGCACCAACTTTT.